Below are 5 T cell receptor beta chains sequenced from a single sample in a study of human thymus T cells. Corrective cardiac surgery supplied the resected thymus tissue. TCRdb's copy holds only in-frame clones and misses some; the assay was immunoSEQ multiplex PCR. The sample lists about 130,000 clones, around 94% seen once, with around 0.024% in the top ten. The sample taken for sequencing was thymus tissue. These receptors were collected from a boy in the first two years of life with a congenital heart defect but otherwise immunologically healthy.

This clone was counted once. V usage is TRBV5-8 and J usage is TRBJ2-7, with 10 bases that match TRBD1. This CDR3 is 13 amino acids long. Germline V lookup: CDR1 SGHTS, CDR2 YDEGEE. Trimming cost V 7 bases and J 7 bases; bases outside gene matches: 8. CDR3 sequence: CASRDRGRGEQYF. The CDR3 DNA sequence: TGTGCCAGCCGAGACAGGGGGCGAGGAGAGCAGTACTTC.

In nucleotides, the CDR3 is TGTGCCATCAGTGAGTACGAAGAGACCCAGTACTTC. This gives the protein CAISEYEETQYF. This rearrangement joins TRBV10-3 to TRBJ2-5; D is uncertain. CDR1 and CDR2 from the germline V gene are ENHRY and SYGVKD. The CDR3 is made up of 12 amino acids. Trimming cost V 1 base and J 3 bases, with 3 bases left between them.

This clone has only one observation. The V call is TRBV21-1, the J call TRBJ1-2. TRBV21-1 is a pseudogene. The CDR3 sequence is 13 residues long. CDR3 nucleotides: TGTGCCAGCAGCAAACGGGTTAACTATGGCTACACCTTC. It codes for CASSKRVNYGYTF.

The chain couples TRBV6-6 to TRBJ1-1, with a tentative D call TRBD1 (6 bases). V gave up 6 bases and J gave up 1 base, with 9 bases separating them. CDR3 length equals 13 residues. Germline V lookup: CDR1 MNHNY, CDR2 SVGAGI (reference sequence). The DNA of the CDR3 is TGTGCCAGCAGAAAGGGGGGGAACACTGAAGCTTTCTTT. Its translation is CASRKGGNTEAFF.

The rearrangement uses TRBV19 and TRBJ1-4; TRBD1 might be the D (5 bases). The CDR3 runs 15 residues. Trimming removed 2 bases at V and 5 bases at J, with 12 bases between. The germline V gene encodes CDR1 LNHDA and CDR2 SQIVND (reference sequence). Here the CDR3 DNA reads TGTGCCAGTAGTATAAGAACAGGTGGAAATGAAAAACTGTTTTTT. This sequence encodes CASSIRTGGNEKLFF.